This T cell receptor beta chain derives from a study of blood T cell repertoires in COVID-19. Trimming took off 4 bases at V and 5 bases at J, with 12 bases between the two ends. The CDR3 is made up of 15 amino acids. Germline V gene lookup returns CDR1 LNHDA and CDR2 SQIVND (reference sequence). Sequenced by immunoSEQ multiplex PCR; TCRdb stores in-frame clones only, minus some. Seen here are roughly 350,000 clones, around 91% observed once, and the top ten hold around 3.5%. Sequenced: peripheral blood. The chain is built from TRBV19 and TRBJ1-6, with D maybe TRBD1 (6 bases). The clonotype comes from a woman aged 18-30 years who had recovered from COVID-19. This chain's CDR3 is CASSTRDTDNSPLHF. As DNA, the CDR3 is TGTGCCAGTAGTACACGGGACACCGATAATTCACCCCTCCACTTT.